Detailed here is one TCR beta chain. There is no known antigen for this receptor. Per-base quality was not reported, and no clone a single base away is much larger than it. The data stem from a study of T-cell reconstitution after alpha-beta-depleted transplantation in children (dated by TCRdb to about 2016). Broadly, across the study: The study quantitatively tracked T-cell immune reconstitution after TCRalphabeta/CD19-depleted allogeneic hematopoietic cell transplantation in children using TCR repertoire profiling.

Summary of the overall study and its limitations: The frequencies of hyperexpanded clones fell over the following months, and after one year, T-cell counts and TCRbeta diversity were mostly attributed to newly produced T cells. In some patients, the high TCRbeta diversity seen at day 60 was put down to recipient T cells and intrathymic progenitors that had survived conditioning. Apparently early alphabetaT-cell count recovery about two months after transplant reportedly relied on only several hundred rapidly expanded clones derived from non-depleted graft cells.

The sample's treatment or condition, from its label and the paper: allogeneic hematopoietic cell transplantation with graft depleted of TCRalphabeta T cells and CD19 B cells. The children who served as transplant recipients had been given grafts of TCRalphabeta/CD19-depleted allogeneic hematopoietic cells. Libraries were built with PCR. The listed sequencing device is Illumina HiSeq 2500. TCR libraries were prepared with molecular barcoding, using unique molecular identifiers to normalize TCRbeta repertoire quantification. TCRdb trimmed the raw reads at Q25, called clones with MiXCR and kept productive beta chains. Under each unique CDR3 protein, matching rows form one entry showing the most common genes and DNA. A total of roughly 82,000 distinct CDR3 sequences appear in this sample, 13% to 15% of them only once. The ten largest clones take up around 26% of the sample. Inclusive of the bounding cysteine and phenylalanine, the CDR3 is 18 residues long. CDR3 DNA is the only sequence kept; it has 54 bases, read in frame from the first base. V loses 3 bases, J loses 4 bases, and the germline ends lie 24 bases apart.

Specimen: PBMCs, mostly from graft donor cells, collected 180 days after TCRalphabeta/CD19-depleted stem cell transplant. The chain is assembled from TRBV12-3 or TRBV12-4 and TRBJ2-5, with TRBD2 tentatively as D gene (5 bases match). The receptor was isolated from a male patient aged 2 to 10 who had a stem cell transplant for acute lymphoblastic leukemia, so the T cells may come from the graft donor. The CDR3 corresponds to CASSLVVWRRRRIETQYF. In nucleotide form, the sequence is TGTGCCAGCAGTTTGGTGGTGTGGCGGCGGCGGAGGATAGAGACCCAGTACTTC.